These 21 T cell receptor beta chains originate from one sample sequenced in a study of blood T cell repertoires in COVID-19. Assay used: immunoSEQ multiplex PCR; TCRdb lists only in-frame clones, some missing. The sample carries tens of thousands of clones, around 89% recorded once. The sample taken for sequencing was peripheral blood. These receptors came from a man aged 70-80 years with active or convalescent COVID-19.

This clone has just one count. This sequence joins TRBV25-1 and TRBJ2-5; the match to TRBD2 covers 8 bases. This CDR3 contains 14 residues. V shed 4 bases, J shed 2 bases, and the junction held 3 bases outside the gene matches. The germline CDR1 and CDR2 sequences are MGHDK and SYGVNS. The CDR3 coding sequence is TGTGCCAGCAGTGGGAGCGGGAGTCAAGAGACCCAGTACTTC. Protein sequence: CASSGSGSQETQYF.

The chain carries TRBV28 and TRBJ1-4; a possible D gene is TRBD1 (6 bases). The V gene's germline CDR1 is MDHEN and CDR2 SYDVKM. V dropped 2 bases and J dropped 8 bases, with 15 bases sitting between them. The CDR3 is 15 amino acids. The CDR3 DNA is TGTGCCAGCAGTTTAGGTGGCTCAGGGGAGGAAAAACTGTTTTTT. Encoded protein: CASSLGGSGEEKLFF.

The chain joins TRBV27 to TRBJ2-7; 8 bases agree with TRBD1. The ends lost 5 bases at V and 3 bases at J; junction bases unmatched: 12. Germline values: CDR1 MNHEY, CDR2 SMNVEV (reference sequence). This CDR3 is 16 amino acids long. The CDR3 spells CASSPRTGNLNYEQYF. In nucleotides, the CDR3 is TGTGCCAGCAGTCCTCGGACAGGGAACCTTAACTACGAGCAGTACTTC.

This chain connects TRBV6-5 to TRBJ1-4; 7 nucleotides line up with TRBD1. The CDR3 has 13 residues. In germline, CDR1 is MNHEY, CDR2 SVGAGI. V dropped 10 bases and J dropped 5; count of bases not matched to a gene: 7. This CDR3 reads CATTGTVNEKLFF. The CDR3 DNA reads TGTGCCACTACCGGGACAGTGAATGAAAAACTGTTTTTT.

This rearrangement joins TRBV3-1 (or the pseudogene TRBV3-2) to TRBJ2-7; no reliable D call. This CDR3 comprises 16 residues. From germline, CDR1 is LGHDT and CDR2 YNNKEL (reference sequence). V was cut by 1 base and J by 7 bases, with 20 bases left in between. In DNA, the CDR3 is TGTGCCAGCAGCCAAGGTACTGGAGCCCAGTTTGTAGAGCAGTACTTC. This codes for CASSQGTGAQFVEQYF.

The rearrangement joins TRBV28 to TRBJ1-2; 7 bases line up with TRBD1. The CDR3 covers 15 residues. CDR1 and CDR2 from the germline V gene are MDHEN and SYDVKM. The trim removed 3 bases at V and 7 bases at J, leaving 11 bases unmatched. Here the CDR3 reads CASSFRGGGAGGYTF. The CDR3 DNA follows: TGTGCCAGCAGTTTTAGAGGGGGCGGAGCAGGTGGCTACACCTTC.

This clone was detected a few times. CDR3 amino acids: CASSAGTAYLSYEQYF. Written as DNA, the CDR3 is TGCGCCAGCAGCGCCGGGACAGCTTACCTCTCCTACGAGCAGTACTTC. The chain recombines TRBV5-1 with TRBJ2-7; 7 bases are shared with TRBD1. Germline V lookup: CDR1 SGHRS, CDR2 YFSETQ. This CDR3 is built from 16 residues. The ends lost 4 bases at V and 0 bases at J; junction bases unmatched: 10.

This chain joins TRBV19 and TRBJ1-6; D gene ambiguous. The CDR3 has 14 amino acids. V was shortened by 5 bases and J by 10 bases, with 15 bases between the two germline ends. Germline CDR1 reads LNHDA; CDR2 reads SQIVND (reference sequence). DNA for the CDR3: TGTGCCAGTAGTTCATCCGAGCATAGATCACCCCTCCACTTT. Residues: CASSSSEHRSPLHF. Drawing the rest from reference TRBV19 and TRBJ1-6, the complete variable domain is DGGITQSPKYLFRKEGQNVTLSCEQNLNHDAMYWYRQDPGQGLRLIYYSQIVNDFQKGDIAEGYSVSREKKESFPLTVTSAQKNPTAFYLCASSSSEHRSPLHFGNGTRLTVT.

The chain joins TRBV28 to TRBJ1-2; D gene ambiguous. Germline CDR1 and CDR2: MDHEN and SYDVKM. Between the trimmed V and J ends, which lost 6 bases and 4 bases, there was a span of 12 bases. The CDR3 spans 13 residues. The CDR3: CASSPGFVYGYTF. CDR3 sequence (DNA): TGTGCCAGCAGCCCCGGTTTTGTCTATGGCTACACCTTC.

The rearrangement uses TRBV18 and TRBJ2-7; weak D call: TRBD1 (6 bases). The CDR3 is 14 residues long. Trimming took off 4 bases at V and 2 bases at J, with 12 bases between the two ends. Germline values: CDR1 KGHSH, CDR2 LQKENI. The CDR3 region is CASSQTGTTYEQYF. CDR3 nucleotide sequence: TGTGCCAGCTCACAGACCGGGACAACCTACGAGCAGTACTTC.

The CDR3 DNA is TGCAGCGTTCGGGGTACCCGAGGGACAGACTCCTACGAGCAGTACTTC. It yields the protein CSVRGTRGTDSYEQYF. This chain links TRBV29-1 with TRBJ2-7; TRBD1 matches at 7 bases. V lost 5 bases, J lost 0 bases, and 13 bases stayed unmatched. This CDR3 spans 16 amino acids. Germline CDR1 reads SQVTM; CDR2 reads ANQGSEA.

The chain joins TRBV6-5 to TRBJ1-3; the match to TRBD1 covers 8 bases. This CDR3 is 15 amino acids long. The V and J ends lost 6 bases and 0 bases, in that order; junction bases with no gene match: 4. Germline assignment: CDR1 MNHEY and CDR2 SVGAGI. CDR3 coding DNA: TGTGCCAGCAGACGGGACAGGTCCTCTGGAAACACCATATATTTT. It translates to CASRRDRSSGNTIYF.

This clone was recorded a few times. The chain combines TRBV19 with TRBJ1-1; D is uncertain. The length of the CDR3 is 17 residues. Between the trimmed V and J ends, which lost 3 bases and 4 bases, there was a span of 21 bases. Germline CDR1 LNHDA, CDR2 SQIVND (reference sequence). Here the CDR3 DNA reads TGTGCCAGTAGTATTTTGGGAGGGCCGCTCGTTGGCACTGAAGCTTTCTTT. It codes for CASSILGGPLVGTEAFF.

This clone has a handful of counts. The CDR3: CASSSLAGETQYF. The CDR3 DNA sequence: TGTGCCAGCAGCTCCTTAGCGGGGGAGACCCAGTACTTC. The genes are TRBV5-6 and TRBJ2-5; 8 bases agree with TRBD2. The germline CDR1 and CDR2 sequences are SGHDT and YYEEEE. Trimming removed 3 bases from V and 5 bases from J; junction bases left unmatched: 3. This CDR3 has 13 residues. The full variable domain, rest sourced from reference TRBV5-6 and TRBJ2-5, is DAGVTQSPTHLIKTRGQQVTLRCSPKSGHDTVSWYQQALGQGPQFIFQYYEEEERQRGNFPDRFSGHQFPNYSSELNVNALLLGDSALYLCASSSLAGETQYFGPGTRLLVL.

The chain joins TRBV30 to TRBJ1-6; D unresolved. CDR3 length: 15 amino acids. Trimming cost V 2 bases and J 3 bases, with 11 bases left between them. Looked up from germline, CDR1 is GTSNPN and CDR2 is SVGIG (reference sequence). The CDR3 DNA reads as TGTGCCTGGAGTTCCGGGTTGTACTATAATTCACCCCTCCACTTT. It translates to CAWSSGLYYNSPLHF.

This rearrangement joins TRBV28 to TRBJ1-2; D uncertain. The ends were cut back, 3 bases at V and 4 bases at J, with 12 bases in the middle. The CDR3 contains 14 residues. Germline V gene sequence: CDR1 MDHEN, CDR2 SYDVKM. CDR3 residues: CASSLRQLIYGYTF. The CDR3 DNA follows: TGTGCCAGCAGTTTGAGGCAGTTGATCTATGGCTACACCTTC.

The chain employs TRBV11-2 and TRBJ1-2; D is ambiguous. Germline V gene sequence: CDR1 SGHAT, CDR2 FQNNGV. Deletions cut 1 base from V and 2 bases from J, with 5 bases between. The CDR3 totals 13 residues. The CDR3 region is CASSLVQNYGYTF. CDR3 DNA: TGTGCCAGCAGCTTAGTACAAAACTATGGCTACACCTTC.

The rearrangement links TRBV11-2 to TRBJ2-2, with 11 bases that match TRBD2. Germline V CDR1 and CDR2: SGHAT, FQNNGV. The CDR3 loop spans 16 amino acids. V was pared by 5 bases and J by 5 bases, with 7 bases of the junction left unmatched. CDR3 residues: CASSILAGVKTGELFF. CDR3 nucleotide sequence: TGTGCCAGCAGCATACTAGCGGGAGTTAAAACCGGGGAGCTGTTTTTT.

The chain joins TRBV28 to TRBJ1-1; tentative D call: TRBD1 (5 bases). CDR3 length: 14 amino acids. Germline-derived CDR1 and CDR2 are MDHEN and SYDVKM. Trimming cost V 6 bases and J 1 base, with 12 bases left between them. The CDR3 sequence: CASSPQGRNTEAFF. CDR3 DNA: TGTGCCAGCAGCCCCCAGGGTAGGAACACTGAAGCTTTCTTT.

The chain uses TRBV28 and TRBJ1-5; 8 nucleotides line up with TRBD1. Germline V CDR1 and CDR2: MDHEN, SYDVKM. The CDR3 extends over 16 amino acids. V gave up 7 bases and J gave up 7 bases; unmatched junction bases: 15. This CDR3 reads CASKTAGQGVGQPQHF. CDR3 in DNA: TGTGCCAGCAAAACCGCCGGACAGGGCGTGGGACAGCCCCAGCATTTT. The complete variable domain, with remaining parts taken from reference TRBV28 and TRBJ1-5, reads DVKVTQSSRYLVKRTGEKVFLECVQDMDHENMFWYRQDPGLGLRLIYFSYDVKMKEKGDIPEGYSVSREKKERFSLILESASTNQTSMYLCASKTAGQGVGQPQHFGDGTRLSIL.

This chain uses TRBV2 with TRBJ1-2; 11 bases fit TRBD1. After removal of 1 base from V and 7 bases from J, the junction contained 5 bases not matched to a gene. This CDR3 has 15 residues. The germline CDR1 and CDR2 sequences are SNHLY and FYNNEI. The CDR3: CASSEGTGGFLGYTF. CDR3 in DNA: TGTGCCAGCAGTGAAGGGACAGGGGGCTTCCTTGGCTACACCTTC.